This TCR beta chain was recovered during a study of cytotoxic CD8 clonotypes in ibrutinib-treated CLL. Study in general: Response samples were taken after a median approximately 13 months of treatment, range 6 to 36. Notes on the study in general: Exceeding age-matched healthy donors, baseline clonality also tracked the counts of circulating CD8+ T cells.

The protocol was immunoSEQ multiplex PCR, while the TCRdb copy is restricted to in-frame clones and leaves out a portion. Of 200,000 to 250,000 clones in the sample, approximately 70% were seen once. About this clone: The target antigen is unknown.

This material consisted of PBMCs, taken after 12 months of ibrutinib treatment. The sequence was collected from a human donor with chronic lymphocytic leukemia.

The CDR3 DNA reads as TGTGCCAGCAGCTTGGCGGGAAGACCAGATACGCAGTATTTT. It translates to CASSLAGRPDTQYF. This sequence joins TRBV5-4 and TRBJ2-3; a possible D gene is TRBD2 (5 bases). The V gene lost 0 bases and the J gene lost 4 bases, with 9 bases spanning the gap. The CDR3 spans 14 residues. The germline V gene has CDR1 SGHNT and CDR2 YYREEE (reference sequence).